This is a list of T cell receptor beta chains from one sample in a study of cytomegalovirus exposure and HLA in healthy donors. The method was immunoSEQ multiplex PCR; TCRdb's version includes in-frame clones alone and lacks a portion of them. Here the sample spans approximately 160,000 clones, 64% being singletons. Sequencing used PBMCs. The receptors stem from a woman in her thirties in good health and CMV-seropositive. Each CDR3 is given with its conserved first and last residue. D genes are given only for firm matches.

CDR3 protein: CASSLNPLGEATNEKLFF; CDR3 DNA: TGCGCCAGCAGCTTGAATCCTTTAGGGGAGGCGACTAATGAAAAACTGTTTTTT; J gene: TRBJ1-4; D gene: NA; V gene: TRBV5-1
CDR3 protein: CASSLGLGTKSNQPQHF; CDR3 DNA: TGTGCCAGCAGCTTAGGCCTTGGGACAAAAAGCAATCAGCCCCAGCATTTT; J gene: TRBJ1-5; D gene: NA; V gene: TRBV13
CDR3 protein: CASSSLFSGSRGYTF; CDR3 DNA: TGTGCCAGCAGCTCCCTTTTTTCAGGTTCTCGTGGCTACACCTTC; J gene: TRBJ1-2; D gene: NA; V gene: TRBV7-8
CDR3 protein: CAIGLATEQFF; CDR3 DNA: TGTGCCATCGGACTAGCGACTGAGCAGTTCTTC; J gene: TRBJ2-1; D gene: TRBD2; V gene: TRBV6-5
CDR3 protein: CASGTTSGQETQYF; CDR3 DNA: TGTGCCAGCGGGACGACTAGCGGGCAAGAGACCCAGTACTTC; J gene: TRBJ2-5; D gene: TRBD2; V gene: TRBV6-5
CDR3 protein: CASSKPTGDSDEQYF; CDR3 DNA: TGTGCCAGCAGCAAACCTACAGGGGATAGTGACGAGCAGTACTTC; J gene: TRBJ2-7; D gene: TRBD1; V gene: TRBV5-4
CDR3 protein: CASSPTGYGYTF; CDR3 DNA: TGTGCCAGCAGTCCCACAGGGTATGGCTACACCTTC; J gene: TRBJ1-2; D gene: NA; V gene: TRBV27
CDR3 protein: CAISALTDTQYF; CDR3 DNA: TGTGCCATCAGTGCCTTGACAGATACGCAGTATTTT; J gene: TRBJ2-3; D gene: NA; V gene: TRBV10-3
CDR3 protein: CASSEGPTAANYGYTF; CDR3 DNA: TGTGCCAGCAGCGAGGGGCCCACAGCAGCTAACTATGGCTACACCTTC; J gene: TRBJ1-2; D gene: NA; V gene: TRBV9
CDR3 protein: CASSEDRARRSLHF; CDR3 DNA: TGTGCCAGTAGTGAGGACAGGGCCCGGAGGTCCCTCCACTTT; J gene: TRBJ1-6; D gene: TRBD1; V gene: TRBV19
CDR3 protein: CASSSGGHNQETQYF; CDR3 DNA: TGTGCCAGCAGCTCTGGCGGACACAACCAAGAGACCCAGTACTTC; J gene: TRBJ2-5; D gene: NA; V gene: TRBV5-4